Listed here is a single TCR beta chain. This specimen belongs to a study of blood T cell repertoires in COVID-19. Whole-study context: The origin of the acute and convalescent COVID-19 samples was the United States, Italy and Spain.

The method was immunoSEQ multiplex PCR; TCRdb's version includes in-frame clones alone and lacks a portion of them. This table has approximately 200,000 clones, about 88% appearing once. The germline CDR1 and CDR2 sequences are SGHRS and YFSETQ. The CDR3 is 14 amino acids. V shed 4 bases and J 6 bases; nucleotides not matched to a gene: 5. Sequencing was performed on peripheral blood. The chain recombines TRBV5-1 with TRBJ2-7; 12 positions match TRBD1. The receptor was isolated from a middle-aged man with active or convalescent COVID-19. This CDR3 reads CASSTGQGAPEQYF. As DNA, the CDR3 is TGCGCCAGCAGCACGGGACAGGGGGCTCCCGAGCAGTACTTC.